The 14 T cell receptor beta chains in this list originate from one sample, sequenced in a study of shared clonotypes between healthy human individuals. Sequencing used immunoSEQ multiplex PCR; TCRdb keeps in-frame clones, though not all of them. The data contain around 980,000 clones, 75% to 80% of them singletons. The sample consisted of memory CD4+ T cells from PBMCs. Subset in this sample: CD45RA-negative fraction. The source is a man in his late teens or twenties in good health. Some clones in this sample may be carry-over from other donors' samples.

This clone was seen many times. V and J are TRBV2 and TRBJ1-5; possible D gene TRBD1, 6 bases. The germline V and J ends were trimmed by 3 bases and 7 bases, with 13 bases remaining between them. The CDR3 has 14 residues. Germline V gives CDR1 SNHLY, CDR2 FYNNEI. CDR3 region: CASSDRSGDQPQHF. The DNA for the CDR3 is TGTGCCAGCAGTGATCGGTCAGGGGACCAGCCCCAGCATTTT.

The chain carries TRBV28 and TRBJ2-5, with D unclear. Germline V gene data show CDR1 as MDHEN and CDR2 as SYDVKM. This CDR3 has 12 residues. Trimming left V 3 bases short and J 2 bases short, with 4 bases between. For the CDR3, the DNA is TGTGCCAGCAGTTTTTGGCAAGAGACCCAGTACTTC. Protein sequence: CASSFWQETQYF. Supplemented by reference TRBV28 and TRBJ2-5, the full variable domain reads DVKVTQSSRYLVKRTGEKVFLECVQDMDHENMFWYRQDPGLGLRLIYFSYDVKMKEKGDIPEGYSVSREKKERFSLILESASTNQTSMYLCASSFWQETQYFGPGTRLLVL.

V and J are TRBV19 and TRBJ1-1; D remains unclear. CDR1 and CDR2 from the germline V gene are LNHDA and SQIVND (reference sequence). V lost 7 bases and J lost 0, with 12 bases in between. This CDR3 comprises 14 residues. This CDR3 is CASTITRLNTEAFF. The CDR3, as DNA: TGTGCCAGTACCATAACACGATTGAACACTGAAGCTTTCTTT.

J is TRBJ1-1 and V is TRBV7-8; possibly TRBD1 for D (5 bases). The CDR3 is 14 residues long. The V and J ends lost 1 base and 5 bases respectively, with 11 bases between them. CDR1 is SGHVS, CDR2 FQNEAQ, per germline. The CDR3 protein is CASSLGGGWTEAFF. DNA of the CDR3: TGTGCCAGCAGCTTAGGGGGGGGTTGGACTGAAGCTTTCTTT.

Many counts were recorded for this clone. V is TRBV28 and J is TRBJ2-3; D remains unclear. The CDR3 runs to 12 residues. Germline V gene lookup returns CDR1 MDHEN and CDR2 SYDVKM. The V and J ends lost 7 bases and 1 base respectively, with 6 bases between them. The CDR3 sequence: CASMGRTDTQYF. In DNA form, the CDR3 reads TGTGCCAGCATGGGCCGCACAGATACGCAGTATTTT.

CDR3 nucleotides: TGTGCCAGCAGCCGAGGTAGCGGGGAGTACACCGGGGAGCTGTTTTTT. Residues: CASSRGSGEYTGELFF. The genes are TRBV7-3 and TRBJ2-2; 8 bases agree with TRBD2. With V trimmed by 5 bases and J by 3 bases, 8 bases remained unmatched. The germline CDR1 and CDR2 sequences are SGHTA and FQGTGA. This CDR3 region has 16 residues.

This sequence joins TRBV7-3 and TRBJ2-2; no clear D gene. Trimming pared 5 bases from V and 4 bases from J, leaving 11 bases between. The V gene's germline CDR1 is SGHTA and CDR2 FQGTGA. CDR3 length: 14 residues. CDR3 coding DNA: TGTGCCAGCAGCCCCTACCACTCCACCGGGGAGCTGTTTTTT. Protein: CASSPYHSTGELFF. Looking up the rest from reference TRBV7-3 and TRBJ2-2 gives the full variable domain: GAGVSQTPSNKVTEKGKYVELRCDPISGHTALYWYRQSLGQGPEFLIYFQGTGAADDSGLPNDRFFAVRPEGSVSTLKIQRTERGDSAVYLCASSPYHSTGELFFGEGSRLTVL.

The chain joins TRBV7-2 to TRBJ2-7; a possible D gene is TRBD2 (6 bases). CDR1 is SGHTA and CDR2 is FQGNSA in the germline V gene. The V gene lost 6 bases and the J gene lost 0 bases, with 15 bases spanning the gap. The CDR3 covers 15 residues. The CDR3 here is CASRESLASSYEQYF. CDR3 nucleotide sequence: TGTGCCAGCAGAGAGAGCCTAGCGAGCTCCTACGAGCAGTACTTC.

The genes are TRBV6-4 and TRBJ2-6, with D unresolved. Germline CDR1 and CDR2: MRHNA and SNTAGT. This CDR3 spans 15 amino acids. V lost 5 bases and J 0 bases, leaving 8 bases between the germline ends. CDR3 sequence reads: CASSRPFSGANVLTF. The CDR3 nucleotides are TGTGCCAGCAGTAGGCCGTTCTCTGGGGCCAACGTCCTGACTTTC.

On this clone: The junction departs from the called germline gene at one end, perhaps through a read error. The chain carries TRBV4-2 and TRBJ1-4, with D possibly TRBD1 on 5 matching bases. The CDR3 length is 17 residues. CDR1 LGHNA and CDR2 YNFKEQ come from the germline V gene. CDR3 nucleotide sequence: TGTGCCAGCAGCCAAGCGATCCCAGGGTCCGGTAATGAAAAGCTGTTTTTT. Amino acid sequence: CASSQAIPGSGNEKLFF.

The J gene is TRBJ1-6, the V gene TRBV7-2, with 7 positions matching TRBD1. CDR1 SGHTA and CDR2 FQGNSA come from the germline V gene. The CDR3 is made up of 18 amino acids. V lost 4 bases and J lost 10; bases outside the gene matches: 19. CDR3 sequence: CASSSSYVRDRDFSPLHF. CDR3 in DNA: TGTGCCAGCAGCTCGTCTTACGTCCGAGACAGGGATTTCTCACCCCTCCACTTT.

This chain connects TRBV11-1 to TRBJ1-1, with a tentative D call TRBD1 (6 bases). Germline lookup yields CDR1 SGHAT and CDR2 FQDESV (reference sequence). Trimming removed 5 bases at V and 5 bases at J, with 15 bases between. The CDR3 contains 14 residues. CDR3 sequence (DNA): TGTGCCAGCAGCCCCAGCAGGGGTCGGACTGAAGCTTTCTTT. This translates into CASSPSRGRTEAFF.

This clone has only one observation. The chain carries TRBV19 and TRBJ1-1, with TRBD1 as a possible D gene (5 bases). The CDR3 loop spans 13 amino acids. V dropped 3 bases and J dropped 5 bases, with 10 bases sitting between them. Germline CDR1 is LNHDA and CDR2 is SQIVND (reference sequence). This CDR3 reads CASSISRGTEAFF. The CDR3 nucleotides read TGTGCCAGTAGTATCAGCCGGGGGACTGAAGCTTTCTTT.

The chain recombines TRBV5-1 with TRBJ2-3; 8 bases agree with TRBD2. Per the germline V gene, CDR1 is SGHRS and CDR2 is YFSETQ. V lost 6 bases and J lost 4; bases outside the gene matches: 13. This CDR3 has 16 amino acids. CDR3 sequence (DNA): TGCGCCAGCAAAGACAGAGCGGGAGTAGTTGCAGATACGCAGTATTTT. As protein: CASKDRAGVVADTQYF. The full variable domain, its missing parts supplied by reference TRBV5-1 and TRBJ2-3, is KAGVTQTPRYLIKTRGQQVTLSCSPISGHRSVSWYQQTPGQGLQFLFEYFSETQRNKGNFPGRFSGRQFSNSRSEMNVSTLELGDSALYLCASKDRAGVVADTQYFGPGTRLTVL.